This passage covers 18 T cell receptor beta chains from one sample sequenced in a study of blood T cell repertoires in COVID-19. Generated by immunoSEQ multiplex PCR, the TCRdb table keeps only in-frame clones and is missing some. Of approximately 310,000 clones listed, 89% are singletons. The source material was PBMCs or T cells enriched from blood (not recorded which). The receptors here all came from a man aged 60 to 69 who had recovered from COVID-19.

The V gene is TRBV7-6, the J gene TRBJ2-1; 11 nucleotides align to TRBD1. The CDR3 is made up of 19 amino acids. Germline-derived CDR1 and CDR2 are SGHVS and FNYEAQ. The J segment lost 8 bases and the V segment lost 5 bases, leaving 20 bases of the junction unmatched. CDR3 amino acids: CASSLLLGQGAGGSHEQFF. CDR3 DNA sequence: TGTGCCAGCAGCCTCCTCCTTGGACAGGGGGCAGGTGGGAGCCATGAGCAGTTCTTC.

V and J are TRBV28 and TRBJ1-1, with D maybe TRBD1 (5 bases). Between the trimmed V and J ends, which lost 3 bases and 2 bases, there was a span of 13 bases. Germline V gene sequence: CDR1 MDHEN, CDR2 SYDVKM. The CDR3 loop spans 15 amino acids. This chain's CDR3 is CASSFYGTPNTEAFF. CDR3 DNA sequence: TGTGCCAGCAGTTTCTACGGGACTCCTAACACTGAAGCTTTCTTT.

The V gene is TRBV7-3, the J gene TRBJ2-7; TRBD1 agrees at 8 bases. CDR3 length: 13 amino acids. The germline CDR1 and CDR2 sequences are SGHTA and FQGTGA. With V trimmed by 5 bases and J by 2 bases, 2 bases remained unmatched. The CDR3 nucleotides are TGTGCCAGCAGCCCGGACAGGGCCTACGAGCAGTACTTC. This translates into CASSPDRAYEQYF.

The V gene is TRBV28, the J gene TRBJ1-6; D ambiguous. CDR3 length equals 16 residues. Trimming removed 6 bases from V and 2 bases from J, with 14 bases in between. Per germline, CDR1 MDHEN and CDR2 SYDVKM. CDR3 residues: CASSRLFDTYNSPLHF. The CDR3 DNA reads TGTGCCAGCAGCCGCTTATTTGACACCTATAATTCACCCCTCCACTTT.

This chain joins TRBV27 and TRBJ1-2; D is unresolved. Germline V gives CDR1 MNHEY, CDR2 SMNVEV (reference sequence). V was shortened by 5 bases and J by 8 bases, with 12 bases between the two germline ends. The CDR3 is 12 residues long. As DNA, the CDR3 is TGTGCCAGCAGTAACCTCGTTGGCGGCTACACCTTC. It codes for CASSNLVGGYTF.

The chain is built from TRBV12-3 or TRBV12-4 and TRBJ1-2; no definite D call. This CDR3 is built from 11 residues. Trimming took 6 bases from V and 3 from J, leaving 5 bases between them. CDR3 coding DNA: TGTGCCAGCAGCTACGACTATGGCTACACCTTC. Translating gives CASSYDYGYTF.

The J gene is TRBJ1-1, the V gene TRBV18, with TRBD1 matching over 9 bases. This CDR3 contains 16 residues. The germline gives CDR1 KGHSH, CDR2 LQKENI. The ends lost 4 bases at V and 0 bases at J; junction bases unmatched: 6. The CDR3 loop is CASSLATGGMNTEAFF. CDR3 nucleotides: TGTGCCAGCTCACTCGCGACAGGGGGAATGAACACTGAAGCTTTCTTT.

This chain links TRBV28 with TRBJ2-1; the D gene is possibly TRBD2 (5 bases). The CDR3 runs 15 residues. V lost 5 bases, J lost 8 bases, and 19 bases lay in between. CDR1 and CDR2 from the germline V gene are MDHEN and SYDVKM. CDR3 coding DNA: TGTGCCAGCAGTCCCCTTAGAGGGAGTCGGGATGAGCAGTTCTTC. Its protein is CASSPLRGSRDEQFF. Drawing the rest from reference TRBV28 and TRBJ2-1, the complete variable domain is DVKVTQSSRYLVKRTGEKVFLECVQDMDHENMFWYRQDPGLGLRLIYFSYDVKMKEKGDIPEGYSVSREKKERFSLILESASTNQTSMYLCASSPLRGSRDEQFFGPGTRLTVL.

The chain employs TRBV5-1 and TRBJ2-1; 8 bases map to TRBD2. The V and J ends lost 4 bases and 4 bases, in that order; junction bases with no gene match: 7. In germline, CDR1 is SGHRS, CDR2 YFSETQ. The CDR3 has 15 residues. CDR3 nucleotides: TGCGCCAGCAGCCCAACTAGCGGCCAATACAATGAGCAGTTCTTC. It specifies CASSPTSGQYNEQFF.

This clone has only one observation. This chain uses TRBV5-1 with TRBJ2-6; 7 bases map to TRBD1. CDR3 length: 17 residues. The V gene end was trimmed by 1 base and the J gene end by 0 bases; junction bases not matched to a gene: 4. CDR1 is SGHRS and CDR2 is YFSETQ in the germline V gene. CDR3 amino acids: CASSLSGTASGANVLTF. DNA of the CDR3: TGCGCCAGCAGCTTGTCCGGGACAGCCTCTGGGGCCAACGTCCTGACTTTC. Full variable domain (outside the CDR3, taken from reference TRBV5-1 and TRBJ2-6): KAGVTQTPRYLIKTRGQQVTLSCSPISGHRSVSWYQQTPGQGLQFLFEYFSETQRNKGNFPGRFSGRQFSNSRSEMNVSTLELGDSALYLCASSLSGTASGANVLTFGAGSRLTVL.

The DNA of the CDR3 is TGTGCCAGCAGCCCTTATCAGCGGGATAGGGGAGGCGAGACCCAGTACTTC. It specifies CASSPYQRDRGGETQYF. This rearrangement joins TRBV7-9 to TRBJ2-5; 7 bases map to TRBD2. Germline assignment: CDR1 SEHNR and CDR2 FQNEAQ (reference sequence). This CDR3 is 17 amino acids long. V lost 5 bases, J lost 5 bases, and 17 bases stayed unmatched.

V usage is TRBV5-1 and J usage is TRBJ1-6, with 7 bases lining up with TRBD1. CDR3 length: 14 amino acids. J lost 8 bases, V lost 0 bases, and 2 bases had no gene match. Germline lookup yields CDR1 SGHRS and CDR2 YFSETQ. The CDR3 coding sequence is TGCGCCAGCAGCTTGGACACAGGGGATTCACCCCTCCACTTT. Residues: CASSLDTGDSPLHF. Using reference TRBV5-1 and TRBJ1-6 for the parts outside the CDR3, the full variable domain is KAGVTQTPRYLIKTRGQQVTLSCSPISGHRSVSWYQQTPGQGLQFLFEYFSETQRNKGNFPGRFSGRQFSNSRSEMNVSTLELGDSALYLCASSLDTGDSPLHFGNGTRLTVT.

This sequence joins TRBV14 and TRBJ2-2, with D unresolved. Germline CDR1 and CDR2: SGHDN and FVKESK. The CDR3 consists of 15 residues. Trimming removed 2 bases from V and 0 bases from J, with 7 bases in between. The CDR3 protein is CASSQQTSNTGELFF. The CDR3 region has the DNA TGTGCCAGCAGCCAACAGACATCGAACACCGGGGAGCTGTTTTTT.

The gene calls are TRBV5-6 and TRBJ2-7, with D possibly TRBD2 on 6 matching bases. Trimming left V 0 bases short and J 1 base short, with 23 bases between. This CDR3 comprises 19 residues. From germline, CDR1 is SGHDT and CDR2 YYEEEE. The CDR3 sequence is CASSLVGSGPNPKSYEQYF. The CDR3 region has the DNA TGTGCCAGCAGCTTGGTTGGTAGCGGCCCGAACCCGAAATCCTACGAGCAGTACTTC.

CDR3 nucleotide sequence: TGTGCCAGCAGTGAACAGGACTACGAGCAGTACTTC. This gives the protein CASSEQDYEQYF. The V gene is TRBV2, the J gene TRBJ2-7; no clear D. The CDR3 loop spans 12 amino acids. V dropped 2 bases and J dropped 3 bases, with 5 bases sitting between them. Germline CDR1 and CDR2: SNHLY and FYNNEI.

Worth noting for this clone: Other DNA sequences in this specimen translate into the identical CDR3. The chain joins TRBV30 to TRBJ1-1; D perhaps matches TRBD1 (6 bases). Germline CDR1 is GTSNPN and CDR2 is SVGIG (reference sequence). This CDR3 has 13 residues. V gave up 2 bases and J gave up 1 base, with 8 bases separating them. CDR3 coding DNA: TGTGCCTGGAGTCCGGACAGGAACACTGAAGCTTTCTTT. Residues: CAWSPDRNTEAFF. Full variable domain (remainder filled in from reference TRBV30 and TRBJ1-1): SQTIHQWPATLVQPVGSPLSLECTVEGTSNPNLYWYRQAAGRGLQLLFYSVGIGQISSEVPQNLSASRPQDRQFILSSKKLLLSDSGFYLCAWSPDRNTEAFFGQGTRLTVV.

The chain joins TRBV7-9 to TRBJ1-4; D is unresolved. The length of the CDR3 is 15 residues. Trimming left V 6 bases short and J 4 bases short, with 15 bases between. Germline CDR1 reads SEHNR; CDR2 reads FQNEAQ (reference sequence). The CDR3 loop is CASSHRRQDNEKLFF. CDR3 in DNA: TGTGCCAGCAGTCATCGCAGGCAGGATAATGAAAAACTGTTTTTT.

V and J are TRBV5-4 and TRBJ1-3, with D maybe TRBD1 (6 bases). The V end was cut by 3 bases, the J end by 4 bases, with 14 bases between. The CDR3 length is 15 residues. Germline assignment: CDR1 SGHNT and CDR2 YYREEE (reference sequence). CDR3 DNA: TGTGCCAGCAGCTACGACAGGCTGTCAGGAAACACCATATATTTT. Protein product: CASSYDRLSGNTIYF.